The TCR beta chain described here comes from a study of blood T cell repertoires in COVID-19. About the research overall: The cDNA or gDNA used as material had been derived from T cells, B-cell-depleted T cells, or PBMCs.

In the original analysis: Estimates of nucleated cell counts were drawn from the amplification of reference gene primers. This table comes from immunoSEQ multiplex PCR, and its TCRdb copy is limited to in-frame clones, with some not included. The V and J calls and clone size are taken from that table; D and trimming were inferred from the DNA. The sample has some 300,000 clones, roughly 90% seen once. Patients from Seattle were sampled longitudinally, starting during active infection. The germline gives CDR1 SGHRS, CDR2 YFSETQ. Losses at the gene ends were 5 bases for V and 6 bases for J; bases not matched to a gene: 9. This CDR3 spans 14 amino acids.

The TCR originated in a woman aged 40 to 50 with COVID-19, enrolled during active disease. Specimen: peripheral blood. The gene calls are TRBV5-1 and TRBJ2-7, with TRBD1 matching 9 bases. The CDR3 sequence: CASSQGQGWGEQYF. CDR3 nucleotide sequence: TGCGCCAGCAGTCAAGGACAGGGGTGGGGCGAGCAGTACTTC.